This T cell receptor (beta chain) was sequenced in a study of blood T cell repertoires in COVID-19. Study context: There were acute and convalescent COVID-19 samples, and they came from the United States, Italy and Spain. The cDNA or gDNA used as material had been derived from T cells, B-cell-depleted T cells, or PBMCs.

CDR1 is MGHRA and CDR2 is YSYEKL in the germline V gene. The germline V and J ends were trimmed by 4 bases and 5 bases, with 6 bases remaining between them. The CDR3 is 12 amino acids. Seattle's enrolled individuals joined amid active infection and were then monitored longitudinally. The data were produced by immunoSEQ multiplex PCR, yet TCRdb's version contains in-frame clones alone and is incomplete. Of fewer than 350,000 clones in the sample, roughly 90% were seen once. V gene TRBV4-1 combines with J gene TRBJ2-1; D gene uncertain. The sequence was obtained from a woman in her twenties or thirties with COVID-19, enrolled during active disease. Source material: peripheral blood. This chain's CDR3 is CASSPPDNEQFF. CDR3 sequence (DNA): TGCGCCAGCAGCCCCCCGGACAATGAGCAGTTCTTC.